This is a list of T cell receptor beta chains from one sample in a study of blood T cells in healthy people across ages. TCRdb called the 5' RACE reads again in MiXCR, with one record for every CDR3 protein. The profile shows 600,000 to 800,000 distinct CDR3 sequences, 40% to 65% of them singletons. Sequenced sample: blood. The receptors derive from an elderly woman in good health. CDR3s include the opening cysteine and the closing phenylalanine or tryptophan. A D gene is named only where the DNA matches it firmly. Rows may omit the clone size; those that give it use once, few, many or a size class.

abundance	v_gene	j_gene	len	d_gene	CDR3nt	CDR3aa
many	TRBV5-1	TRBJ2-7	13	-	TGCGCCAGCAGCTTGGTGGGTAGTAGGGAGCAGTACTTC	CASSLVGSREQYF
-	TRBV5-6	TRBJ2-2	14	-	TGTGCCAGCAGCTTATCCGCGAACACCGGGGAGCTGTTTTTT	CASSLSANTGELFF
-	TRBV6-5	TRBJ2-1	16	TRBD2	TGTGCCAGCAGTTATTCAAGGACTAGCGGGGGCAATGAGCAGTTCTTC	CASSYSRTSGGNEQFF
-	TRBV21-1	TRBJ2-3	11	-	TGTGCCACCCGGACACGCGATACGCAGTATTTT	CATRTRDTQYF
-	TRBV3-1	TRBJ2-3	15	-	TGTGCCAGCAGCCAGAATAGTGGGGTGAGAGATACGCAGTATTTT	CASSQNSGVRDTQYF
few	TRBV12-3/TRBV12-4	TRBJ2-5	14	-	TGTGCCAGCAGCCCTTCGAAAGCTGCCGGGACCCAGTACTTC	CASSPSKAAGTQYF
many	TRBV4-2	TRBJ2-5	17	TRBD2	TGTGCCAGCAGCCAAGATTGGAAGACGGGAGGCCGGGAGACCCAGTACTTC	CASSQDWKTGGRETQYF
few	TRBV29-1	TRBJ2-1	15	-	TGCAGCGTTGACCCCCCCGGACGGTCCTACAATGAGCAGTTCTTC	CSVDPPGRSYNEQFF
-	TRBV21-1	TRBJ2-7	14	-	TGTGCCAGCAGCAAATATGGGACGATCACCGAGCAGTACTTC	CASSKYGTITEQYF
-	TRBV7-2	TRBJ2-3	14	-	TGTGCCAGCACAGATCGGGGTTGGGCAGATACGCAGTATTTT	CASTDRGWADTQYF
-	TRBV7-9	TRBJ1-4	16	TRBD1	TGTGCCGGCAGCTTAGCGAAGGGACAGGTCGGAGAAAAACTGTTTTTT	CAGSLAKGQVGEKLFF
-	TRBV29-1	TRBJ2-5	12	-	TGCAGCGTTGTGTGGCACAAAGAGACCCAGTACTTC	CSVVWHKETQYF
many	TRBV2	TRBJ1-1	11	TRBD1	TGTGCCGGTAAACAGGGGACTGAAGCTTTCTTT	CAGKQGTEAFF
-	TRBV30	TRBJ1-5	13	-	TGTGCCTGGAACCGCAGGGGTAATCAGCCCCAGCATTTT	CAWNRRGNQPQHF
-	TRBV4-2	TRBJ2-1	13	-	TGTGCCAGCAGCCAAAGGGTTCCCGATGAGCAGTTCTTC	CASSQRVPDEQFF
-	TRBV27	TRBJ2-4	15	TRBD1	TGTGCCAGCAGTTCCCCCGGACAGGGTGATTACATTCAGTACTTC	CASSSPGQGDYIQYF
-	TRBV2	TRBJ1-4	13	-	TGTGCCAGCAGATACGGGTCTAATGAAAAACTGTTTTTT	CASRYGSNEKLFF
-	TRBV3-1	TRBJ2-1	18	-	TGTGCCAGCAGACCGACGATGGGGGCTGTTGGTTTGACCAATGAGCAGTTCTTC	CASRPTMGAVGLTNEQFF
many	TRBV6-6	TRBJ1-1	14	-	TGTGCCAGCATCCCAACCCACACTCGGCCTGAAGCTTTCTTT	CASIPTHTRPEAFF
-	TRBV11-2	TRBJ2-7	14	-	TGTGCCACTTCGACGCCTGGTAGCTCCTACGAGCAGTACTTC	CATSTPGSSYEQYF
-	TRBV19	TRBJ2-7	14	-	TGTGCCAGTAACTCTGGGTACAGGGTCCACGAGCAGTACTTC	CASNSGYRVHEQYF
-	TRBV3-1	TRBJ2-3	17	TRBD2	TGTGCCAGCAGCCAGCCGGGACTAGCGGGGAAGGCAGATACGCAGTATTTT	CASSQPGLAGKADTQYF
many	TRBV20-1	TRBJ2-1	16	-	TGCAGTGCTAGAGGGGCGTCCCATATTAAGTTCAATGAGCAGTTCTTC	CSARGASHIKFNEQFF
-	TRBV2	TRBJ2-4	11	-	TGTGCCATCAGTCCTTTGGGTGTGCAGTACTTC	CAISPLGVQYF
-	TRBV7-2	TRBJ2-3	15	TRBD2	TGTGCCAGCAGCTTGGGTGGGAGGGAGACAGATACGCAGTATTTT	CASSLGGRETDTQYF
many	TRBV20-1	TRBJ2-4	20	TRBD2	TGCAGTGCTAAACTCGGGGCGGGACTAGCGGGGGGCTTAGCCAAAAACATTCAGTACTTC	CSAKLGAGLAGGLAKNIQYF
-	TRBV28	TRBJ1-2	13	-	TGTGCCAGCAGCCAAATGACCCGAGGTGGCTACACCTTC	CASSQMTRGGYTF
-	TRBV7-6	TRBJ2-3	15	TRBD1	TGTGCCAGCAGCTTTGGGGACAGCTTCACAGATACGCAGTATTTT	CASSFGDSFTDTQYF
few	TRBV11-2	TRBJ2-7	16	TRBD1	TGTGCCAGCAGCCACCCTGACAGGGTGGTTCCACTCGAGCAGTACTTC	CASSHPDRVVPLEQYF
-	TRBV20-1	TRBJ2-5	16	-	TGCAGTGCTAGAGATTTGCGTAATACTGACCAAGAGACCCAGTACTTC	CSARDLRNTDQETQYF
many	TRBV12-3/TRBV12-4	TRBJ2-7	14	-	TGTGCCAGCAGGGATAGCAGGCGCAGAATGGGGCAGTACTTC	CASRDSRRRMGQYF
many	TRBV4-1	TRBJ2-1	16	TRBD2	TGCGCCAGCAGCCCGCGGACTAGCGGGACTGGGAATGAGCAGTTCTTC	CASSPRTSGTGNEQFF
-	TRBV29-1	TRBJ2-7	15	-	TGCAGCGGGCTTGGGACGTTGAGCTCCTACAATGAGCAGTACTTC	CSGLGTLSSYNEQYF